Below are 23 T cell receptor beta chains sequenced from a single sample in a study of CD8+CD57+ T cells in acquired aplastic anemia. TCR beta VDJ combinations and CDR3 sequences were profiled from genomic DNA. TCRdb reprocessed the reads via MiXCR and lists one record per CDR3 protein. The sample contains 160,000 or so distinct CDR3 sequences, about two thirds of which appear only once. Those patients picked for sequencing had displayed CD8+CD57+ cell expansion on flow cytometry. Sequences were obtained from sorted CD4+, CD8+, or CD8+CD57+ T cells (not recorded which) from PBMCs. The receptors derive from a human donor with aplastic anemia.

The chain combines TRBV24-1 with TRBJ1-1, with D perhaps TRBD1 (6 bases). This CDR3 contains 14 residues. V lost 8 bases, J lost 6 bases, and 18 bases lay in between. Germline assignment: CDR1 KGHDR and CDR2 SFDVKD. Here the CDR3 reads CATTPGGTTAEAFF. The CDR3 DNA reads TGTGCCACCACCCCCGGAGGGACAACCGCTGAAGCTTTCTTT.

The rearrangement uses TRBV20-1 and TRBJ2-5, with a weak D call TRBD2 (5 bases). The CDR3 runs 9 residues. Germline CDR1 and CDR2: DFQATT and SNEGSKA (reference sequence). The CDR3 is CRVGGTQYF. CDR3 DNA: TGCAGGGTTGGAGGGACCCAGTACTTC.

This clonotype was picked up a small number of times. V usage is TRBV7-2 and J usage is TRBJ2-2; D not resolved. Germline V gives CDR1 SGHTA, CDR2 FQGNSA. This CDR3 comprises 14 residues. V was trimmed by 5 bases and J by 4 bases, leaving 11 bases between them. CDR3 DNA: TGTGCCAGCAGCCTCAGAGAGGCCACCGGGGAGCTGTTTTTT. This codes for CASSLREATGELFF.

This chain links TRBV2 with TRBJ2-7; D might be TRBD1 (5 bases). With 2 bases removed from V and 8 bases from J, the gap between germline ends came to 10 bases. The CDR3 extends over 12 amino acids. The germline V gene has CDR1 SNHLY and CDR2 FYNNEI. The chain's CDR3 is CASSEQGLQQYF. CDR3 sequence (DNA): TGTGCCAGCAGTGAACAGGGTTTACAGCAGTACTTC.

This clonotype was counted a single time. The V gene is TRBV2, the J gene TRBJ1-4; a possible D gene is TRBD1 (5 bases). V was shortened by 8 bases and J by 10 bases, with 11 bases between the two germline ends. This CDR3 spans 11 amino acids. Germline V gene lookup returns CDR1 SNHLY and CDR2 FYNNEI. CDR3 DNA sequence: TGTGCCAGCCTGACAGCCGGAAAACTGTTTTTT. Protein product: CASLTAGKLFF.

This chain uses TRBV19 with TRBJ1-1; no definite D call. Germline V lookup: CDR1 LNHDA, CDR2 SQIVND (reference sequence). The V end was cut by 4 bases, the J end by 1 base, with 10 bases between. The CDR3 runs to 14 residues. This CDR3 reads CASSRGRENTEAFF. The DNA of the CDR3 is TGTGCCAGTAGTAGAGGACGGGAGAACACTGAAGCTTTCTTT. The variable domain in full, with the rest retrieved from reference TRBV19 and TRBJ1-1, is DGGITQSPKYLFRKEGQNVTLSCEQNLNHDAMYWYRQDPGQGLRLIYYSQIVNDFQKGDIAEGYSVSREKKESFPLTVTSAQKNPTAFYLCASSRGRENTEAFFGQGTRLTVV.

This clonotype was recorded a few times. J is TRBJ1-2 and V is TRBV7-9; TRBD1 agrees at 8 bases. CDR1 SEHNR and CDR2 FQNEAQ come from the germline V gene (reference sequence). The CDR3 is 13 amino acids. Unmatched junction bases numbered 4, after V lost 5 bases and J lost 5 bases. The DNA for the CDR3 is TGTGCCAGCAGCCTGGGACAGGAGTATGGCTACACCTTC. This translates into CASSLGQEYGYTF.

This chain connects TRBV10-3 to TRBJ1-2; TRBD1 agrees at 9 bases. The J segment lost 6 bases and the V segment lost 6 bases, leaving 5 bases of the junction unmatched. This CDR3 has 13 amino acids. Germline V lookup: CDR1 ENHRY, CDR2 SYGVKD. In nucleotides, the CDR3 is TGTGCCATCAGGGTGGACAGGGGACATGGCTACACCTTC. Translated: CAIRVDRGHGYTF.

The chain recombines TRBV19 with TRBJ1-6, with TRBD1 matching over 9 bases. Germline CDR1 reads LNHDA; CDR2 reads SQIVND (reference sequence). Losses at the gene ends were 4 bases for V and 10 bases for J; bases not matched to a gene: 8. The CDR3 has 15 residues. CDR3 protein: CASSTGTGIRSPLHF. The CDR3 DNA reads as TGTGCCAGTAGTACCGGGACAGGGATTAGATCACCCCTCCACTTT. The whole variable domain, remainder taken from reference TRBV19 and TRBJ1-6, is DGGITQSPKYLFRKEGQNVTLSCEQNLNHDAMYWYRQDPGQGLRLIYYSQIVNDFQKGDIAEGYSVSREKKESFPLTVTSAQKNPTAFYLCASSTGTGIRSPLHFGNGTRLTVT.

This clonotype occurred a few times. The gene calls are TRBV6-2 or TRBV6-3 and TRBJ1-2, with a weak D call TRBD1 (6 bases). Trimming shortened V by 4 bases and J by 0 bases, and 18 bases separated the two germline ends. Germline V lookup: CDR1 MNHEY, CDR2 SVGEGT. CDR3 size: 17 residues. The CDR3 nucleotides read TGTGCCAGCAGTTCGAGCTTATGGGACAAACCTAACTATGGCTACACCTTC. This encodes CASSSSLWDKPNYGYTF.

V and J are TRBV29-1 and TRBJ1-2, with D perhaps matching TRBD1 (6 bases). Deletions cut 5 bases from V and 6 bases from J, with 10 bases between. There are 11 residues in the CDR3. The germline V gene has CDR1 SQVTM and CDR2 ANQGSEA. CDR3 DNA: TGCAGCGTTACAGGGAAGGATGGCTACACCTTC. This translates into CSVTGKDGYTF.

The chain links TRBV5-1 to TRBJ2-3; a possible D gene is TRBD1 (6 bases). Per germline, CDR1 SGHRS and CDR2 YFSETQ. This CDR3 spans 15 amino acids. V was pared by 4 bases and J by 5 bases, with 17 bases between. CDR3 sequence (DNA): TGCGCCAGCAGCCCCACAGGGTCTCCGGGAGATACGCAGTATTTT. Translating it yields CASSPTGSPGDTQYF.

This clonotype was picked up one time. This chain links TRBV2 with TRBJ1-5; 9 bases fit TRBD1. There are 15 residues in the CDR3. V shed 2 bases and J 11 bases; nucleotides not matched to a gene: 10. The germline gives CDR1 SNHLY, CDR2 FYNNEI. The CDR3 here is CASSEMGQGLTTQHF. CDR3 nucleotides: TGTGCCAGCAGTGAAATGGGACAGGGTCTCACGACCCAGCATTTT.

The chain links TRBV12-3 or TRBV12-4 to TRBJ1-1; maybe TRBD1 (5 bases). Trimming took off 9 bases at V and 10 bases at J, with 21 bases between the two ends. The CDR3 covers 13 residues. The CDR3, as DNA: TGTGCCAGTAGATCGACCGGGACTGGGGGAGCTTTCTTT. It codes for CASRSTGTGGAFF.

This chain links TRBV10-3 with TRBJ1-4, with no clear D. CDR1 and CDR2 from the germline V gene are ENHRY and SYGVKD. The CDR3 has 13 residues. Trimming stripped 4 bases from V and 6 bases from J, with 9 bases between. CDR3 DNA sequence: TGTGCCATCAGTGGCCGGGCGGATGAAAAACTGTTTTTT. Translating gives CAISGRADEKLFF.

The J gene is TRBJ2-2, the V gene TRBV5-5; D tentatively fits TRBD1 or TRBD2 (5 bases each). Per the germline V gene, CDR1 is SGHKS and CDR2 is YYEKEE (reference sequence). Trimming pared 2 bases from V and 9 bases from J, leaving 14 bases between. CDR3 size: 14 residues. For the CDR3, the DNA is TGTGCCAGCAGCTTATTAGGAGGACACCGGGAGCTGTTTTTT. This encodes CASSLLGGHRELFF.

The chain is built from TRBV20-1 and TRBJ2-5, with 8 bases aligning to TRBD2. The J call may not be correct, given that the DNA end is closer to TRBJ2-1. Germline-derived CDR1 and CDR2 are DFQATT and SNEGSKA (reference sequence). The length of the CDR3 is 14 residues. The CDR3 reads CSARSGLGYNEQFF. The CDR3 region has the DNA TGCAGTGCTAGATCGGGACTAGGTTACAATGAGCAGTTCTTC.

The chain employs TRBV7-7 and TRBJ2-5; 11 bases match TRBD2. Germline-derived CDR1 and CDR2 are SSHAT and FNYEAQ (reference sequence). This CDR3 has 15 residues. V trimming: 3 bases; J trimming: 6 bases; junction bases outside the gene matches: 6. The CDR3, as DNA: TGTGCCAGCAGCTTGGATTCTAGCGGGGGGCAGACCCAGTACTTC. It specifies CASSLDSSGGQTQYF.

This sequence joins TRBV19 and TRBJ1-5; no firm D call. The V end lost 2 bases, the J end lost 2 bases, and 4 bases lay between the germline ends. Germline CDR1 is LNHDA and CDR2 is SQIVND (reference sequence). The CDR3 spans 13 residues. For the CDR3, the DNA is TGTGCCAGTAGTATATATGGCAATCAGCCCCAGCATTTT. Protein: CASSIYGNQPQHF. The entire variable domain, with the rest obtained from reference TRBV19 and TRBJ1-5, is as follows: DGGITQSPKYLFRKEGQNVTLSCEQNLNHDAMYWYRQDPGQGLRLIYYSQIVNDFQKGDIAEGYSVSREKKESFPLTVTSAQKNPTAFYLCASSIYGNQPQHFGDGTRLSIL.

This chain uses TRBV12-3 or TRBV12-4 with TRBJ1-2; D remains unclear. V was clipped by 2 bases and J by 2 bases, with 6 bases between them. The CDR3 extends over 13 amino acids. CDR3 sequence: CASSLPGNYGYTF. CDR3 sequence (DNA): TGTGCCAGCAGTTTACCGGGGAACTATGGCTACACCTTC.

This chain joins TRBV9 and TRBJ2-3, with 7 bases lining up with TRBD2. Germline V gene data show CDR1 as SGDLS and CDR2 as YYNGEE. Trimming took 0 bases from V and 8 from J; bases not matched to a gene: 9. This CDR3 is 15 amino acids long. The CDR3, as DNA: TGTGCCAGCAGCGTAGGTCTAGCGGAATATGGTACGCAGTATTTT. The encoded protein is CASSVGLAEYGTQYF.

This clonotype showed up many times. The chain has TRBV27 and TRBJ2-7; no firm D call. In germline, CDR1 is MNHEY, CDR2 SMNVEV (reference sequence). V was trimmed by 6 bases and J by 3 bases, leaving 21 bases between them. The CDR3 covers 16 residues. CDR3: CASSPSTLGLRYEQYF. CDR3 bases: TGTGCCAGCAGCCCCTCCACACTCGGGCTACGCTACGAGCAGTACTTC.

This sequence joins TRBV7-2 and TRBJ2-5; D is perhaps TRBD2 (7 bases). The germline V gene encodes CDR1 SGHTA and CDR2 FQGNSA. Trimming removed 2 bases at V and 5 bases at J, with 15 bases between. The CDR3 sequence is 15 residues long. The CDR3 bases are TGTGCCAGCAGCTTAAAGGGGGGGCGGTGGGAGACCCAGTACTTC. Its translation: CASSLKGGRWETQYF.